Listed here is a single T cell receptor beta chain. Per the original data handling: Reference gene primer amplification yielded estimated nucleated cell counts. Assay used: immunoSEQ multiplex PCR; TCRdb lists only in-frame clones, some missing. Clonal size and the V and J genes are those of that table, whereas D and trimming came from the DNA. Among hundreds of thousands of clones listed, about 87% were seen once. V dropped 7 bases and J dropped 3 bases, with 30 bases sitting between them. The germline V gene has CDR1 MDHEN and CDR2 SYDVKM. The CDR3 extends over 19 amino acids. These data belong to a study of blood T cell repertoires in COVID-19. Overall study: Samples representing acute and convalescent COVID-19 were sourced from the United States, Italy and Spain.

The cohort comprised adults aged roughly 18 to 95 years residing in about two dozen US areas. Sample: PBMCs or T cells enriched from blood (not recorded which). V usage is TRBV28 and J usage is TRBJ2-5, with D tentatively TRBD1 (6 bases). The clonotype comes from a man between 25 and 39 years old who had recovered from COVID-19. The CDR3 is CASTRRRIRTDNREETQYF. CDR3 coding DNA: TGTGCCAGCACCCGCCGCAGGATACGGACAGACAATAGAGAAGAGACCCAGTACTTC.